This is a list of T cell receptor beta chains from one sample in a study of CD8 T cells in Susac syndrome. TCRdb analysed the immunoSEQ multiplex PCR reads with MiXCR anew, one entry per CDR3 protein. The table lists tens of thousands of distinct CDR3 sequences, around 96% of them singletons. The specimen sequenced was CD8+ T cells from PBMCs. All receptors come from a human donor with Susac syndrome. CDR3s include the opening cysteine and the closing phenylalanine or tryptophan. The order of the fields is D gene, clone size, V gene, J gene, CDR3 length, CDR3 DNA, CDR3 protein. D genes are given only for firm matches. Clone size is shown for a subset of rows, as once, few, many or a class of expanded clone.

D: -
size: -
V: TRBV4-2
J: TRBJ2-1
length: 16
DNA: TGTGCCAGCAGCCGCCAGGCGGTGCGGGGCAACAATGAGCAGTTCTTC
CDR3: CASSRQAVRGNNEQFF

D: TRBD1
size: -
V: TRBV4-1
J: TRBJ2-7
length: 14
DNA: TGCGCCAGCAGCCAAGGGGACAGGGTAATCGAGCAGTACTTC
CDR3: CASSQGDRVIEQYF

D: TRBD1
size: -
V: TRBV23-1
J: TRBJ1-5
length: 18
DNA: TGCGCCAGCAGTCGGCGGGACAGGGAGGGGATTAGCAATCAGCCCCAGCATTTT
CDR3: CASSRRDREGISNQPQHF

D: -
size: -
V: TRBV7-9
J: TRBJ2-7
length: 13
DNA: TGTGCCAGCAGCTTAGCGGGGAGTCGCGAGCAGTACTTC
CDR3: CASSLAGSREQYF

D: -
size: -
V: TRBV18
J: TRBJ1-1
length: 15
DNA: TGTGCCAGCTCACCCCCGGGACTGCTGAACACTGAAGCTTTCTTT
CDR3: CASSPPGLLNTEAFF

D: -
size: -
V: TRBV13
J: TRBJ2-2
length: 12
DNA: TGTGCCAGCAGCCGGAACACCGGGGAGCTGTTTTTT
CDR3: CASSRNTGELFF

D: -
size: -
V: TRBV28
J: TRBJ1-2
length: 13
DNA: TGTGCCAGCACCATAATGGGTTTCTATGGCTACACCTTC
CDR3: CASTIMGFYGYTF

D: TRBD1
size: -
V: TRBV11-2
J: TRBJ1-1
length: 17
DNA: TGTGCCAGCAGCTTAGGAGGGACAGGGAGTATGAACACTGAAGCTTTCTTT
CDR3: CASSLGGTGSMNTEAFF

D: -
size: -
V: TRBV5-1
J: TRBJ1-1
length: 12
DNA: TGCGCCAGCACCGAGGACAGTCGCAAAGCTTTCTTT
CDR3: CASTEDSRKAFF

D: -
size: -
V: TRBV6-2/TRBV6-3
J: TRBJ2-7
length: 14
DNA: TGTGCCAGCAATCTACCAGGGAGCTCCTACGAGCAGTACTTC
CDR3: CASNLPGSSYEQYF

D: TRBD2
size: -
V: TRBV7-2
J: TRBJ2-1
length: 15
DNA: TGTGCCAGCAGTACTAGCGGTCGGCCCGACAATGAGCAGTTCTTC
CDR3: CASSTSGRPDNEQFF

D: -
size: -
V: TRBV30
J: TRBJ2-7
length: 11
DNA: TGTGCCTGGAGGAAGCCGGCCGAGCAGTACTTC
CDR3: CAWRKPAEQYF

D: TRBD1
size: -
V: TRBV7-9
J: TRBJ1-1
length: 14
DNA: TGTGCCAGCAGCTCCCGGACAGGGGCCCCTGAAGCTTTCTTT
CDR3: CASSSRTGAPEAFF

D: -
size: -
V: TRBV7-2
J: TRBJ2-5
length: 12
DNA: TGTGCCAGTACTCGGGCTCGGGAGACCCAGTACTTC
CDR3: CASTRARETQYF

D: -
size: -
V: TRBV27
J: TRBJ2-5
length: 13
DNA: TGTGCCAGCATAGGAAAAAAGGGGGAGACCCAGTACTTC
CDR3: CASIGKKGETQYF

D: -
size: -
V: TRBV19
J: TRBJ1-1
length: 14
DNA: TGTGCCAGTAGACTAAGGGATCTGGACACTGAAGCTTTCTTT
CDR3: CASRLRDLDTEAFF

D: -
size: -
V: TRBV5-1
J: TRBJ2-5
length: 14
DNA: TGCGCCAGCAGCCTCTCCCCCGCGCAAGAGACCCAGTACTTC
CDR3: CASSLSPAQETQYF

D: TRBD2
size: once
V: TRBV4-2
J: TRBJ2-1
length: 17
DNA: TGTGCCAGCAGCCAAGATGGGCTAGCGGGGGCCGTGGATGAGCAGTTCTTC
CDR3: CASSQDGLAGAVDEQFF

D: -
size: -
V: TRBV7-9
J: TRBJ1-4
length: 14
DNA: TGTGCCAGCAGCTTAGAAGGGGCGGACGAAAAACTGTTTTTT
CDR3: CASSLEGADEKLFF

D: -
size: once
V: TRBV7-9
J: TRBJ1-1
length: 14
DNA: TGTGCCAGCAGCTCCAAATCTCCGAACACTGAAGCTTTCTTT
CDR3: CASSSKSPNTEAFF

D: TRBD2
size: -
V: TRBV4-3
J: TRBJ2-7
length: 15
DNA: TGCGCCAGCAGCCAAGTTCCTGGTAGCGGGGGCGAGCAGTACTTC
CDR3: CASSQVPGSGGEQYF

D: -
size: -
V: TRBV20-1
J: TRBJ1-1
length: 12
DNA: TGCAGTGCTAGAGATCCCGGGCGGTGGGCTTTCTTT
CDR3: CSARDPGRWAFF

D: -
size: -
V: TRBV19
J: TRBJ2-7
length: 14
DNA: TGTGCCAGTAGTATATCACACAGGATCCACGAGCAGTACTTC
CDR3: CASSISHRIHEQYF

D: -
size: -
V: TRBV7-2
J: TRBJ2-1
length: 15
DNA: TGTGCCAGCAGCTTAGCACTCAGCGATTACAATGAGCAGTTCTTC
CDR3: CASSLALSDYNEQFF

D: -
size: -
V: TRBV12-3/TRBV12-4
J: TRBJ1-1
length: 13
DNA: TGTGCCAGCAGCCTACGACAGGTCTCTGAAGCTTTCTTT
CDR3: CASSLRQVSEAFF

D: -
size: -
V: TRBV7-2
J: TRBJ2-3
length: 15
DNA: TGTGCCAGCAGCCCGGAGCGAGAGAGCACAGATACGCAGTATTTT
CDR3: CASSPERESTDTQYF

D: -
size: -
V: TRBV20-1
J: TRBJ2-1
length: 16
DNA: TGCAGTGCTAGGTCCCCGGGGGGCGGATCCTTCAATGAGCAGTTCTTC
CDR3: CSARSPGGGSFNEQFF

D: -
size: -
V: TRBV5-6
J: TRBJ2-3
length: 15
DNA: TGTGCCAGCAGCCAAGGGACACCAAACACAGATACGCAGTATTTT
CDR3: CASSQGTPNTDTQYF

D: TRBD2
size: -
V: TRBV9
J: TRBJ2-5
length: 14
DNA: TGTGCCAGCAGCGTCCGCGGGGGTGGAGAGACCCAGTACTTC
CDR3: CASSVRGGGETQYF

D: -
size: -
V: TRBV27
J: TRBJ2-3
length: 14
DNA: TGTGCCAGCAGTTTCGGAGGGGGAACAGATACGCAGTATTTT
CDR3: CASSFGGGTDTQYF

D: -
size: -
V: TRBV14
J: TRBJ1-1
length: 21
DNA: TGTGCCAGCAGCCAAGTCTTCTTAAGACGACAAGGCAGAAGGATGAACACTGAAGCTTTCTTT
CDR3: CASSQVFLRRQGRRMNTEAFF

D: TRBD2
size: once
V: TRBV25-1
J: TRBJ2-1
length: 16
DNA: TGTGCCAGCAGTGAATATGGCGGGGGGGCCCGCGATGAGCAGTTCTTC
CDR3: CASSEYGGGARDEQFF

D: -
size: -
V: TRBV24-1
J: TRBJ1-5
length: 15
DNA: TGTGCCACCAGTGATTCACAACAGGGTAGTCAGCCCCAGCATTTT
CDR3: CATSDSQQGSQPQHF

D: -
size: -
V: TRBV12-3/TRBV12-4
J: TRBJ2-1
length: 13
DNA: TGTGCCAGCAGTTTAGTGCCTATCAATGAGCAGTTCTTC
CDR3: CASSLVPINEQFF

D: -
size: -
V: TRBV9
J: TRBJ1-2
length: 15
DNA: TGTGCCAGCAGCGTAGGAGCAGGGGACAACTATGGCTACACCTTC
CDR3: CASSVGAGDNYGYTF

D: -
size: -
V: TRBV30
J: TRBJ1-6
length: 13
DNA: TGTGCCCTTCAACGAGGGAGGGATTCACCCCTCCACTTT
CDR3: CALQRGRDSPLHF

D: -
size: -
V: TRBV5-8
J: TRBJ2-7
length: 11
DNA: TGTGCCAGCAGCTTAATGTACGAGCAGTACTTC
CDR3: CASSLMYEQYF